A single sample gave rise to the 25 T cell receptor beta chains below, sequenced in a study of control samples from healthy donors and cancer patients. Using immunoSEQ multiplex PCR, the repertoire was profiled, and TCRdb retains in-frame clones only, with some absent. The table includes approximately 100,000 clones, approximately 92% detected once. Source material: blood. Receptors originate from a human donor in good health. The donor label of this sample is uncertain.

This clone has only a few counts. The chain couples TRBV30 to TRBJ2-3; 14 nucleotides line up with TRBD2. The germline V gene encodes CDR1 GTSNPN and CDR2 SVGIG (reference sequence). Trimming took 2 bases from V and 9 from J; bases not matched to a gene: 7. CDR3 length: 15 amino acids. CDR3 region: CAWSRTSGGLGTQYF. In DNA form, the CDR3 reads TGTGCCTGGAGTCGGACTAGCGGGGGGCTAGGGACGCAGTATTTT.

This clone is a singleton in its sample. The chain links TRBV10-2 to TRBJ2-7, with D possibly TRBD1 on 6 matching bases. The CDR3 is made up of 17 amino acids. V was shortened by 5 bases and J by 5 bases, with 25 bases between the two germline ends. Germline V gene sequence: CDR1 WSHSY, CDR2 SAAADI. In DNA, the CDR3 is TGCGCCAGCAGTAATAGAGCTTTTGACAGGTGGGAAGACGAGCAGTACGTC. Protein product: CASSNRAFDRWEDEQYV.

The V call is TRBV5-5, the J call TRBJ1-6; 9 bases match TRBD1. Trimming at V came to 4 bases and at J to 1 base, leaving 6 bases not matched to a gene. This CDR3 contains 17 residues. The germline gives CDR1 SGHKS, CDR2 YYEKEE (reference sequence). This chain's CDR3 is CASSTVGQGSYNSPLHF. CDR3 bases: TGTGCCAGCAGCACGGTGGGACAGGGTTCCTATAATTCACCCCTCCACTTT.

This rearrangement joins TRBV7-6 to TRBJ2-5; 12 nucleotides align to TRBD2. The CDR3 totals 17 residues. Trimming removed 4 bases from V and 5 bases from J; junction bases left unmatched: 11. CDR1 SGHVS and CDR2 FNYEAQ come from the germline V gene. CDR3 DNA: TGTGCCAGCAGCTCGCCATTTGGACTAGCGGGGCAGGAGACCCAGTACTTC. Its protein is CASSSPFGLAGQETQYF.

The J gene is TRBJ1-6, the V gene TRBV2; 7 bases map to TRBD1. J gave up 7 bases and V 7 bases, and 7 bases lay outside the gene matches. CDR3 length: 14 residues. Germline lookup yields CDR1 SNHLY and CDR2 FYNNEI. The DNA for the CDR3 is TGTGCCAGCACCACGGACAGGCCAAATTCACCCCTCCACTTT. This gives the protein CASTTDRPNSPLHF.

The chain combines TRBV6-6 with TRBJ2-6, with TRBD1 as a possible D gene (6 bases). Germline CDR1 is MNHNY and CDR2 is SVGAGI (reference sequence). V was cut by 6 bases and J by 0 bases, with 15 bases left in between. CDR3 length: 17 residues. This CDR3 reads CASSRQALYSGANVLTF. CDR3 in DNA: TGTGCCAGCAGCCGACAGGCTCTGTACTCTGGGGCCAACGTCCTGACTTTC.

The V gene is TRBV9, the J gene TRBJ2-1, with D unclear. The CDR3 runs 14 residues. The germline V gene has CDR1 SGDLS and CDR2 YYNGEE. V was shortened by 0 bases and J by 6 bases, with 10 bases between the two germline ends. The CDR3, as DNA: TGTGCCAGCAGCGTAGCTAGTACTTTCAATGAGCAGTTCTTC. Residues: CASSVASTFNEQFF.

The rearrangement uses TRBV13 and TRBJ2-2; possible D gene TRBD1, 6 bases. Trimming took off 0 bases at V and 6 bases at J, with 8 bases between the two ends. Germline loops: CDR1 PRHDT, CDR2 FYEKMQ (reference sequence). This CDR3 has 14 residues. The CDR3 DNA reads TGTGCCAGCAGCTTAGGGGGGGCGTCCGGGGAGCTGTTTTTT. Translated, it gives CASSLGGASGELFF.

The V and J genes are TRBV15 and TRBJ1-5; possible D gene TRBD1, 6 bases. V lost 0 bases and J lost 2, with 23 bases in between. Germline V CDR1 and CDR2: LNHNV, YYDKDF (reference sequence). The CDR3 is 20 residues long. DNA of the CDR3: TGTGCCACCAGCAGAGATCGAGGGGTTAGGGGGGCTGAGGGCAATCAGCCCCAGCATTTT. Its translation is CATSRDRGVRGAEGNQPQHF.

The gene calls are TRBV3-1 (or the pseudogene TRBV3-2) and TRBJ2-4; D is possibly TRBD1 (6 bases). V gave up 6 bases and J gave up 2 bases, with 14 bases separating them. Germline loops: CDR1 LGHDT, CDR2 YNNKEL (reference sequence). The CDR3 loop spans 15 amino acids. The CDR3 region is CASSTGRDTKNIQYF. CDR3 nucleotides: TGTGCCAGCAGTACAGGCAGGGACACCAAAAACATTCAGTACTTC.

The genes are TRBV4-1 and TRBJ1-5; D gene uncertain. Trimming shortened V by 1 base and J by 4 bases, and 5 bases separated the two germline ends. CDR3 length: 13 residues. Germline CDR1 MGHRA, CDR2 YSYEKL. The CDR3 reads CASSQVGNQPQHF. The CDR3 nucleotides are TGCGCCAGCAGCCAAGTGGGGAATCAGCCCCAGCATTTT.

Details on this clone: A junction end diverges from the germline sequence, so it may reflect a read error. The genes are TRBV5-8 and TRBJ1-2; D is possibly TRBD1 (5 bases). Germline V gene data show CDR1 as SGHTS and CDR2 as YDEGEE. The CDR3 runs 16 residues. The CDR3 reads CASSLAPQDGDYGHTF. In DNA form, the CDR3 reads TGTGCCAGCAGCTTGGCCCCCCAAGATGGGGACTATGGCCACACCTTC.

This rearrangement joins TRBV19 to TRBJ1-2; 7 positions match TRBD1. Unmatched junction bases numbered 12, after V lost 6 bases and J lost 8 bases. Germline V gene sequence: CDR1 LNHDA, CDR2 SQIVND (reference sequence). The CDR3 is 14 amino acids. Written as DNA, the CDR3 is TGTGCCAGTAGGGAACAGGGGACCTCTCAAGGCTACACCTTC. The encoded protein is CASREQGTSQGYTF.

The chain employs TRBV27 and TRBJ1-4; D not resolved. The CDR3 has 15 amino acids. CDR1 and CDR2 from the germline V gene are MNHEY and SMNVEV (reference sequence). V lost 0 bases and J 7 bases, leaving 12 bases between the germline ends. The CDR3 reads CASSLSNSLGEKLFF. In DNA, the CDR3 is TGTGCCAGCAGTTTATCGAACAGTTTGGGTGAAAAACTGTTTTTT. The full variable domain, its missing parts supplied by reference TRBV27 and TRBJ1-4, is EAQVTQNPRYLITVTGKKLTVTCSQNMNHEYMSWYRQDPGLGLRQIYYSMNVEVTDKGDVPEGYKVSRKEKRNFPLILESPSPNQTSLYFCASSLSNSLGEKLFFGSGTQLSVL.

CDR3 residues: CASRGRPTYGYTF. In nucleotides, the CDR3 is TGTGCCAGCAGAGGGAGACCGACCTATGGCTACACCTTC. J is TRBJ1-2 and V is TRBV27; D unclear. CDR1 is MNHEY, CDR2 SMNVEV, per germline (reference sequence). The CDR3 spans 13 residues. V lost 6 bases and J 4 bases, leaving 12 bases between the germline ends.

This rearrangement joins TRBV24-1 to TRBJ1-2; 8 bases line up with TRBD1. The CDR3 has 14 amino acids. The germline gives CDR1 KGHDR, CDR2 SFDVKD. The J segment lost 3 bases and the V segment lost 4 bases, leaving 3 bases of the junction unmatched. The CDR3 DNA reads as TGTGCCACCAGTGACCCGACAGGGGACTATGGCTACACCTTC. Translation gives CATSDPTGDYGYTF.

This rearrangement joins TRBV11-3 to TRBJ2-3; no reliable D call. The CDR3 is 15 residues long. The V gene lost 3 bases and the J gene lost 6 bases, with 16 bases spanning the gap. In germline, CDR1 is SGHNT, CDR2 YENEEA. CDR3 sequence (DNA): TGTGCCAGCAGCTTCGGGCGGCGAGAGAGTGATACGCAGTATTTT. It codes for CASSFGRRESDTQYF.

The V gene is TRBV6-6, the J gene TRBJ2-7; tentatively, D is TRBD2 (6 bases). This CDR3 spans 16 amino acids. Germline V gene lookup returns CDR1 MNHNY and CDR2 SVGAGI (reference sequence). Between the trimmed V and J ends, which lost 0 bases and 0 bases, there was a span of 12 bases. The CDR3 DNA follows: TGTGCCAGCAGTTACTCGGGTGGGGGGACCTCCTACGAGCAGTACGTC. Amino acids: CASSYSGGGTSYEQYV.

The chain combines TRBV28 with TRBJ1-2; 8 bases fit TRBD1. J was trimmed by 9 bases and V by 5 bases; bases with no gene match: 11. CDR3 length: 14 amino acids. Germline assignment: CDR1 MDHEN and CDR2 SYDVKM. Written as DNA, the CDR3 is TGTGCCAGCAGTAAGGCCTGGACAGGGCTAAGCTACACCTTC. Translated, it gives CASSKAWTGLSYTF.

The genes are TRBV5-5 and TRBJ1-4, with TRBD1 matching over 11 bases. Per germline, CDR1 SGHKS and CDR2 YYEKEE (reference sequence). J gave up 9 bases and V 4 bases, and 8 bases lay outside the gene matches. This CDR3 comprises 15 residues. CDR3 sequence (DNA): TGTGCCAGCAGCGGACACGGGACAGGGGGTCAAAAACTGTTTTTT. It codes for CASSGHGTGGQKLFF.

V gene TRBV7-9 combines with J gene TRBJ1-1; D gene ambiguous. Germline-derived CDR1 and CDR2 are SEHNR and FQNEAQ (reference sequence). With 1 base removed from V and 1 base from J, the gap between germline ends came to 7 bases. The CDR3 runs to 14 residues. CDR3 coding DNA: TGTGCCAGCAGCTTAGTGGATGGGAACACTGAAGCTTTCTTT. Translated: CASSLVDGNTEAFF.

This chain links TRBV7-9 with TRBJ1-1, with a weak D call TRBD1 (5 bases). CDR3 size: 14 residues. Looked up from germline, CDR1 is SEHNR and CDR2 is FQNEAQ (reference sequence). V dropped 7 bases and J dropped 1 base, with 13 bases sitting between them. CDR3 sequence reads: CASTARDGNTEAFF. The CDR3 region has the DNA TGTGCCAGCACGGCTCGGGACGGGAACACTGAAGCTTTCTTT. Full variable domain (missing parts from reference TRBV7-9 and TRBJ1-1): DTGVSQNPRHKITKRGQNVTFRCDPISEHNRLYWYRQTLGQGPEFLTYFQNEAQLEKSRLLSDRFSAERPKGSFSTLEIQRTEQGDSAMYLCASTARDGNTEAFFGQGTRLTVV.

CDR3 DNA sequence: TGTGCAAGTCGCTTCAACCCGGTAGGTTGCGGCTACACCTTC. This translates into CASRFNPVGCGYTF. The rearrangement joins TRBV12-2 to TRBJ1-2. TRBV12-2 is shown as a pseudogene. The CDR3 contains 14 residues.

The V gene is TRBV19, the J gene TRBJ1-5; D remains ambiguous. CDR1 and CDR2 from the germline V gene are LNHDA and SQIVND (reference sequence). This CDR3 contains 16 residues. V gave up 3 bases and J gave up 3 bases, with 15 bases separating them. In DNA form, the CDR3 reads TGTGCCAGTAGTATCGGCACCGCAGTTAACAATCAGCCCCAGCATTTT. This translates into CASSIGTAVNNQPQHF.

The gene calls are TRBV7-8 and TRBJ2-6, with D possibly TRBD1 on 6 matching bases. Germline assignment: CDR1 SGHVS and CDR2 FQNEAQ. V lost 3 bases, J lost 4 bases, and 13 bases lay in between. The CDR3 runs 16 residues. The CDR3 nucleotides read TGTGCCAGCAGCTTGGGGGCAGGGGCCGGGGCCAACGTCCTGACTTTC. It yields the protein CASSLGAGAGANVLTF. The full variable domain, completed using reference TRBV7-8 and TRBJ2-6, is GAGVSQSPRYKVAKRGQDVALRCDPISGHVSLFWYQQALGQGPEFLTYFQNEAQLDKSGLPSDRFFAERPEGSVSTLKIQRTQQEDSAVYLCASSLGAGAGANVLTFGAGSRLTVL.